In this sample, the clone carrying this T cell receptor beta chain turned up a few times. Its antigen is not identified. This specimen comes from a study of T cells in Graves' hyperthyroidism and ophthalmopathy. RNA transcripts yielded amplified TCR beta CDR3 regions. The primer set for the first-round RT-PCR of the TCR CDR3 was HTBI. TCRdb called the multiplex PCR reads again in MiXCR, with one record for every CDR3 protein. The sample has a few hundred thousand distinct CDR3 sequences, around 18% seen once. Findings and limits, study-wide: In the blood, most expanded thyroid clonotypes above 0.001 appeared as well. The model forecast ophthalmopathy, anticipating it by a median roughly 6.5 months before onset.

The sequencing input was blood. The TCR originated in a woman aged 40 to 50 with Graves' ophthalmopathy.

The CDR3 nucleotides read TGTGCCAGCAGCAACGCGCAGAGGGGGGTAGCTTTCTTT. Translation gives CASSNAQRGVAFF. This rearrangement joins TRBV12-3 or TRBV12-4 to TRBJ1-1; tentatively, D is TRBD1 (6 bases). The CDR3 is made up of 13 amino acids. Trimming took 6 bases from V and 10 from J, leaving 18 bases between them.